Each of the 25 T cell receptor beta chains below was sequenced from the same sample in a study of identical twins. TCRdb re-analysed the 5' RACE reads in MiXCR, keeping a single row per CDR3 protein. The sample yields about 500,000 distinct CDR3 sequences, 14% seen once. The same sample was also studied in work on yellow fever vaccine responses in identical twins.

Sample: CD4+ T cells sorted from blood. Receptor source: a woman aged 18-29 years in good health.

This clonotype was detected a few times. This chain connects TRBV6-5 to TRBJ2-7; TRBD1 matches 8 bases. Germline V gene sequence: CDR1 MNHEY, CDR2 SVGAGI. The CDR3 loop spans 16 amino acids. V gave up 0 bases and J gave up 2 bases; unmatched junction bases: 6. DNA for the CDR3: TGTGCCAGCAGTTACTCCCCGGGACAGGCGACCTACGAGCAGTACTTC. Translating gives CASSYSPGQATYEQYF.

V is TRBV6-1 and J is TRBJ2-7; D is possibly TRBD1 or TRBD2 (6 bases each). V was clipped by 6 bases and J by 0 bases, with 18 bases between them. The CDR3 extends over 16 amino acids. The germline gives CDR1 MNHNS, CDR2 SASEGT. CDR3 region: CASSSKGGGPSYEQYF. The CDR3 DNA reads as TGTGCCAGCAGCTCAAAGGGGGGTGGGCCCTCCTACGAGCAGTACTTC.

This clonotype turned up a few times. The chain combines TRBV30 with TRBJ2-1; TRBD2 matches at 10 bases. The CDR3 runs to 14 residues. The germline V gene encodes CDR1 GTSNPN and CDR2 SVGIG (reference sequence). With V trimmed by 5 bases and J by 5 bases, 6 bases remained unmatched. The CDR3 region is CAWLRAGGDNEQFF. CDR3 DNA: TGTGCCTGGTTACGAGCGGGAGGGGACAATGAGCAGTTCTTC.

The table lists this clonotype with a few counts. This chain uses TRBV20-1 with TRBJ2-2, with TRBD2 identical over 8 bases. The CDR3 is 15 amino acids. J lost 2 bases, V lost 6 bases, and 8 bases had no gene match. Germline V gene lookup returns CDR1 DFQATT and CDR2 SNEGSKA (reference sequence). CDR3 sequence: CSAASSGPNTGELFF. The CDR3 DNA follows: TGCAGTGCAGCATCTAGCGGGCCCAACACCGGGGAGCTGTTTTTT.

This clonotype was seen a handful of times. The chain combines TRBV20-1 with TRBJ2-7, with D perhaps assigned TRBD1 or TRBD2 (5 bases each). Germline V gives CDR1 DFQATT, CDR2 SNEGSKA (reference sequence). The CDR3 is made up of 12 amino acids. As DNA, the CDR3 is TGCAGGGGGACCGGGAAGAATTACGAGCAGTACTTC. This sequence encodes CRGTGKNYEQYF.

CDR3 residues: CASYQTSGRGETQYF. The CDR3 bases are TGTGCCAGTTATCAGACTAGCGGGAGGGGAGAGACCCAGTACTTC. This chain connects TRBV28 to TRBJ2-5; 14 bases are shared with TRBD2. J gave up 4 bases and V 9 bases, and 7 bases lay outside the gene matches. The CDR3 totals 15 residues. Per the germline V gene, CDR1 is MDHEN and CDR2 is SYDVKM.

This clonotype was recorded many times. The chain joins TRBV10-3 to TRBJ2-5; 9 nucleotides align to TRBD2. Germline V gene data show CDR1 as ENHRY and CDR2 as SYGVKD. The ends lost 3 bases at V and 5 bases at J; junction bases unmatched: 7. The CDR3 length is 15 residues. CDR3 region: CAISDRLADRETQYF. DNA for the CDR3: TGTGCCATCAGTGACCGACTAGCGGATCGGGAGACCCAGTACTTC.

There are many counts of this clonotype. The CDR3 DNA follows: TGCAGCGTTGAGGGCTCCGCCTACGAGCAGTACTTC. It yields the protein CSVEGSAYEQYF. The V and J genes are TRBV29-1 and TRBJ2-7; D remains ambiguous. The germline V and J ends were trimmed by 3 bases and 2 bases, with 8 bases remaining between them. Germline-derived CDR1 and CDR2 are SQVTM and ANQGSEA. The CDR3 extends over 12 amino acids.

The chain recombines TRBV5-1 with TRBJ2-1; 7 bases are a match to TRBD2. This CDR3 has 16 residues. V lost 0 bases to trimming and J lost 6 bases; unmatched junction nucleotides: 9. Germline V CDR1 and CDR2: SGHRS, YFSETQ. CDR3 residues: CASSLERGGRGNEQFF. As DNA, the CDR3 is TGCGCCAGCAGCTTGGAAAGGGGCGGGAGAGGCAATGAGCAGTTCTTC.

This clonotype was observed a handful of times. The chain couples TRBV7-2 to TRBJ2-2; 8 nucleotides match TRBD2. Per germline, CDR1 SGHTA and CDR2 FQGNSA. This CDR3 region has 15 residues. Losses at the gene ends were 1 base for V and 6 bases for J; bases not matched to a gene: 4. In DNA, the CDR3 is TGTGCCAGCAGCTTAGATCCAGCGGGAGCCGGGGAGCTGTTTTTT. It codes for CASSLDPAGAGELFF.

This clonotype was counted a few times. The chain uses TRBV29-1 and TRBJ2-2, with 10 bases identical to TRBD1. V lost 5 bases to trimming and J lost 7 bases; unmatched junction nucleotides: 10. Per germline, CDR1 SQVTM and CDR2 ANQGSEA. CDR3 length equals 15 residues. DNA of the CDR3: TGCAGCGTTCCTACCGGGACAGGGGATCACGGGGAGCTGTTTTTT. It is translated as CSVPTGTGDHGELFF.

CDR3 sequence: CASSRQEAGNTIYF. CDR3 coding DNA: TGCGCCAGCAGCCGACAGGAAGCTGGAAACACCATATATTTT. The rearrangement links TRBV4-1 to TRBJ1-3; a possible D gene is TRBD1 (6 bases). The CDR3 totals 14 residues. Deletions cut 4 bases from V and 2 bases from J, with 9 bases between. Germline CDR1 MGHRA, CDR2 YSYEKL.

This clonotype was detected a few times. The chain employs TRBV28 and TRBJ2-7; D possibly uses TRBD1 or TRBD2 (7 bases each). The CDR3 totals 15 residues. Per germline, CDR1 MDHEN and CDR2 SYDVKM. Trimming took off 5 bases at V and 0 bases at J, with 14 bases between the two ends. CDR3 sequence: CASSPRGGFSYEQYF. CDR3 nucleotides: TGTGCCAGCAGTCCCAGGGGGGGGTTCTCCTACGAGCAGTACTTC.

The chain is built from TRBV10-2 and TRBJ2-1; D is possibly TRBD2 (5 bases). V shed 4 bases and J shed 4 bases, with 11 bases lying between them. The CDR3 loop spans 14 amino acids. Germline lookup yields CDR1 WSHSY and CDR2 SAAADI. The CDR3 DNA is TGCGCCAGCAGTGTAGGACTCCCGTACAATGAGCAGTTCTTC. This sequence encodes CASSVGLPYNEQFF.

This clonotype was seen many times. The V and J genes are TRBV25-1 and TRBJ2-3; TRBD2 matches 8 bases. Germline V CDR1 and CDR2: MGHDK, SYGVNS. The length of the CDR3 is 15 residues. With V trimmed by 4 bases and J by 0 bases, 3 bases remained unmatched. This chain's CDR3 is CASSALAVSTDTQYF. CDR3 bases: TGTGCCAGCAGTGCACTAGCGGTTAGCACAGATACGCAGTATTTT.

The chain employs TRBV12-5 and TRBJ2-2; D remains ambiguous. The germline CDR1 and CDR2 sequences are LGHNT and FRNRAP. CDR3 length: 17 amino acids. V lost 0 bases, J lost 0 bases, and 11 bases lay in between. The CDR3, as DNA: TGTGCTAGTGGTTTGGTGTCGGGCGAGACGAACACCGGGGAGCTGTTTTTT. As protein: CASGLVSGETNTGELFF.

This clonotype was seen more than once but under ten times. The chain carries TRBV18 and TRBJ2-7, with 7 positions matching TRBD1. Germline assignment: CDR1 KGHSH and CDR2 LQKENI. The CDR3 has 14 amino acids. J lost 0 bases, V lost 2 bases, and 1 base had no gene match. For the CDR3, the DNA is TGTGCCAGCTCACCAGACAGGGACTCCTACGAGCAGTACTTC. Translation: CASSPDRDSYEQYF.

The chain couples TRBV6-2 or TRBV6-3 to TRBJ1-1; D remains ambiguous. Germline assignment: CDR1 MNHEY and CDR2 SVGEGT. V dropped 5 bases and J dropped 1 base, with 11 bases sitting between them. The CDR3 is 14 residues long. The CDR3 DNA reads TGTGCCAGCAGTCAGTCGTGGAGGAACACTGAAGCTTTCTTT. Its protein product is CASSQSWRNTEAFF.

This clonotype was seen only a few times. V is TRBV5-6 and J is TRBJ1-1; TRBD1 is a possible D gene (6 bases). Trimming took off 4 bases at V and 0 bases at J, with 16 bases between the two ends. CDR1 is SGHDT and CDR2 is YYEEEE in the germline V gene. This CDR3 contains 16 residues. The CDR3 loop is CASSDGGRDMNTEAFF. Here the CDR3 DNA reads TGTGCCAGCAGCGACGGGGGCAGGGATATGAACACTGAAGCTTTCTTT.

V and J are TRBV4-2 and TRBJ2-7; D remains unclear. V shed 0 bases and J shed 2 bases, with 14 bases lying between them. The germline gives CDR1 LGHNA, CDR2 YNFKEQ. The CDR3 length is 16 residues. Written as DNA, the CDR3 is TGTGCCAGCAGCCAAGAGTCCAGGCAGTCAGCCTACGAGCAGTACTTC. Residues: CASSQESRQSAYEQYF.

To note about this clonotype: Since the CDR3 does not end with the conserved phenylalanine or tryptophan, this likely comes from a read error. It is unclear where the CDR3 begins or ends on the DNA, so no DNA is shown, and the CDR3 is as TCRdb lists it. J is TRBJ1-1 and V is TRBV19; TRBD1, the table's D call, was not compared with the DNA. Germline CDR1 and CDR2: LNHDA and SQIVND (reference sequence). 8 amino acids form the CDR3, both terminal residues included. CDR3 amino acids: CASRLGTE.

The chain couples TRBV12-3 or TRBV12-4 to TRBJ2-2; no firm D call. Trimming cost V 6 bases and J 2 bases, with 4 bases left between them. The CDR3 loop spans 12 amino acids. The CDR3 protein is CASRVNTGELFF. The CDR3 bases are TGTGCCAGCAGGGTAAACACCGGGGAGCTGTTTTTT.

This clonotype was detected a few times. The genes are TRBV5-5 and TRBJ2-1; D remains unclear. Trimming stripped 4 bases from V and 0 bases from J, with 11 bases between. Germline CDR1 is SGHKS and CDR2 is YYEKEE (reference sequence). The CDR3 loop spans 15 amino acids. In DNA form, the CDR3 reads TGTGCCAGCAGCCTTGAGGAGAGCTCCTACAATGAGCAGTTCTTC. Translation: CASSLEESSYNEQFF.

The chain joins TRBV10-3 to TRBJ2-7, with D perhaps matching TRBD2 (5 bases). Trimming removed 10 bases from V and 3 bases from J, with 16 bases in between. CDR1 and CDR2 (germline): ENHRY, SYGVKD. There are 13 residues in the CDR3. The CDR3 spells CATGRGSDYEQYF. The CDR3 DNA is TGTGCCACCGGCAGAGGGAGCGACTACGAGCAGTACTTC.

The V gene is TRBV7-9, the J gene TRBJ2-3; D call uncertain. V lost 3 bases to trimming and J lost 0 bases, with 10 bases between them. Germline V gene data show CDR1 as SEHNR and CDR2 as FQNEAQ (reference sequence). The CDR3 runs 15 residues. The CDR3 region is CASSFRQTSTDTQYF. CDR3 coding DNA: TGTGCCAGCAGCTTTAGGCAGACTAGCACAGATACGCAGTATTTT.